These 14 T cell receptor beta chains originate from one sample sequenced in a study of patients and donors after allogeneic stem cell transplantation. One entry per CDR3 protein, called by TCRdb with MiXCR from the RT-PCR reads. The sample includes approximately 8,800 distinct CDR3 sequences, 3.5% to 4.5% of them seen just once. The sample was blood, either unsorted or a sorted T cell fraction (not recorded which). These receptor sequences come from a human donor who was either an allogeneic HSCT recipient or a stem cell or donor lymphocyte infusion donor (not recorded which). It is not recorded whose cells these are; they may come from a transplant donor.

This clonotype was seen at least ten times. The chain has TRBV28 and TRBJ1-6, with 9 nucleotides matching TRBD1. With 6 bases clipped from V and 10 bases from J, the junction kept 7 bases outside the gene matches. CDR3 length: 14 residues. Germline V gene sequence: CDR1 MDHEN, CDR2 SYDVKM. CDR3 residues: CASRHRGQVSPLHF. CDR3 DNA sequence: TGTGCCAGCAGGCACAGGGGGCAGGTGTCACCCCTCCACTTT.

By share of the sample, this clonotype is medium-sized (0.01 to 0.1%). This rearrangement joins TRBV7-8 to TRBJ1-1; D is unclear. This CDR3 region has 13 residues. V was cut by 6 bases and J by 2 bases, with 10 bases left in between. Per germline, CDR1 SGHVS and CDR2 FQNEAQ. The CDR3: CASRTTFNTEAFF. The CDR3 coding sequence is TGTGCCAGCAGGACGACGTTTAACACTGAAGCTTTCTTT.

This clonotype was seen more than once but under ten times. The gene calls are TRBV18 and TRBJ2-1; 9 nucleotides agree with TRBD1. Unmatched junction bases numbered 10, after V lost 5 bases and J lost 14 bases. Germline V gene lookup returns CDR1 KGHSH and CDR2 LQKENI. The CDR3 totals 13 residues. CDR3 coding DNA: TGTGCCAGCTCAGATGGGACAGGGAGGTCTAAGTTCTTC. Protein product: CASSDGTGRSKFF.

This clonotype was detected ten times or more. The chain links TRBV14 to TRBJ2-5; maybe TRBD2 (6 bases). With 0 bases removed from V and 4 bases from J, the gap between germline ends came to 18 bases. CDR3 length equals 17 residues. Germline CDR1 and CDR2: SGHDN and FVKESK. The CDR3 region has the DNA TGTGCCAGCAGCCAAGATATTTGGAGGGTACCCCCAGAGACCCAGTACTTC. It is translated as CASSQDIWRVPPETQYF.

In this sample, this clonotype turned up many times. V usage is TRBV6-5 and J usage is TRBJ1-6; 7 positions agree with TRBD1. The CDR3 contains 16 residues. J gave up 7 bases and V 6 bases, and 12 bases lay outside the gene matches. Germline CDR1 and CDR2: MNHEY and SVGAGI. DNA of the CDR3: TGTGCCAGCAGACGGACGGGGACAGCACAAAATTCACCCCTCCACTTT. This encodes CASRRTGTAQNSPLHF.

This clonotype was detected many times. The CDR3 here is CASSLPASSGTDTQYF. For the CDR3, the DNA is TGTGCCAGCAGCTTACCCGCTTCCTCCGGCACAGATACGCAGTATTTT. The chain couples TRBV7-2 to TRBJ2-3; D gene uncertain. V was cut by 2 bases and J by 1 base, with 13 bases left in between. The CDR3 has 16 residues. Germline V lookup: CDR1 SGHTA, CDR2 FQGNSA.

As to this clonotype: This may arise from a read error, as a much more abundant clone is one base away. The J gene is TRBJ1-1, the V gene TRBV28; D unclear. The germline gives CDR1 MDHEN, CDR2 SYDVKM. The CDR3 covers 13 residues. The CDR3 loop is CASSLWYSTVAFF. The DNA of the CDR3 is TGTGCCAGCAGTTTATGGTACAGCACTGTAGCTTTCTTT.

This clonotype was observed many times. The chain joins TRBV12-3 or TRBV12-4 to TRBJ2-7, with D possibly matching TRBD1 (6 bases). V lost 5 bases, J lost 4 bases, and 15 bases lay in between. This CDR3 has 14 amino acids. The CDR3 reads CASSTQGSPYEQYF. The CDR3 DNA is TGTGCCAGCAGTACTCAGGGGTCCCCTTACGAGCAGTACTTC.

In its sample, this clonotype was seen many times. V and J are TRBV24-1 and TRBJ2-5, with TRBD1 as a possible D gene (6 bases). The length of the CDR3 is 15 residues. V dropped 2 bases and J dropped 4 bases, with 13 bases sitting between them. Germline assignment: CDR1 KGHDR and CDR2 SFDVKD. The CDR3 DNA is TGTGCCACCAGTGATTCAGACAGGTTGGTAGAGACCCAGTACTTC. Its translation: CATSDSDRLVETQYF.

This clonotype occurred many times. The genes are TRBV7-9 and TRBJ2-3, with D possibly matching TRBD2 (5 bases). The V gene's germline CDR1 is SEHNR and CDR2 FQNEAQ (reference sequence). The CDR3 length is 16 residues. V lost 0 bases, J lost 2 bases, and 12 bases lay in between. Written as DNA, the CDR3 is TGTGCCAGCAGCTTAGCGTTGCGGAGGTCCACAGATACGCAGTATTTT. This translates into CASSLALRRSTDTQYF.

This clonotype was seen at least ten times. The CDR3: CASRREGDTQYF. The CDR3 nucleotides read TGTGCCAGCAGGCGAGAGGGAGATACGCAGTATTTT. This sequence joins TRBV7-6 and TRBJ2-3; D might be TRBD2 (5 bases). CDR3 length equals 12 residues. The germline V and J ends were trimmed by 6 bases and 5 bases, with 9 bases remaining between them. The V gene's germline CDR1 is SGHVS and CDR2 FNYEAQ.

This clonotype was seen repeatedly, ten times or more. The chain has TRBV20-1 and TRBJ2-7; 8 nucleotides line up with TRBD2. The CDR3 is 15 amino acids. After removal of 0 bases from V and 4 bases from J, the junction contained 8 bases not matched to a gene. CDR1 is DFQATT and CDR2 is SNEGSKA in the germline V gene (reference sequence). CDR3 coding DNA: TGCAGTGCTAGAGATCCTACGGGAGGGGTTTACGAGCAGTACTTC. It translates to CSARDPTGGVYEQYF.

This clonotype counts as medium-sized (0.01 to 0.1%). V is TRBV11-2 and J is TRBJ1-1; possibly TRBD1 for D (6 bases). Deletions cut 5 bases from V and 6 bases from J, with 13 bases between. CDR1 and CDR2 from the germline V gene are SGHAT and FQNNGV. The CDR3 runs 13 residues. The CDR3 protein is CASSPQGRSEAFF. The CDR3 nucleotides are TGTGCCAGCAGCCCCCAGGGGAGGTCTGAAGCTTTCTTT.

This clonotype appeared many times. V is TRBV9 and J is TRBJ2-7, with 10 bases that match TRBD2. CDR1 and CDR2 from the germline V gene are SGDLS and YYNGEE. The CDR3 contains 15 residues. The V and J ends lost 0 bases and 4 bases, in that order; junction bases with no gene match: 4. CDR3 coding DNA: TGTGCCAGCAGCGTAGGAGGACTAGCGGAATACGAGCAGTACTTC. This codes for CASSVGGLAEYEQYF.